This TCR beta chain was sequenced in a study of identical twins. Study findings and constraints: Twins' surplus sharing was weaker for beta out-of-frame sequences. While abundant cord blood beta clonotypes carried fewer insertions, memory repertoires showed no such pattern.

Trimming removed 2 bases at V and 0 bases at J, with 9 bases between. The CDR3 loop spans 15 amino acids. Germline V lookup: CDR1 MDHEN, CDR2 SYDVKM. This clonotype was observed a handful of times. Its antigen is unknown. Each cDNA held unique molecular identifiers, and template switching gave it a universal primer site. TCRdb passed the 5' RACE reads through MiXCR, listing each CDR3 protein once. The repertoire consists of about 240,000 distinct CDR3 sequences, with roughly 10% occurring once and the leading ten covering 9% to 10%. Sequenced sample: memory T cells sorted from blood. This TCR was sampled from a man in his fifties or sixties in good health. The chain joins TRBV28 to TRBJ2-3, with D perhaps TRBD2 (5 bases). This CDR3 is CASSLERSSTDTQYF. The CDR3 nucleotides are TGTGCCAGCAGTTTAGAGCGGAGTAGCACAGATACGCAGTATTTT.